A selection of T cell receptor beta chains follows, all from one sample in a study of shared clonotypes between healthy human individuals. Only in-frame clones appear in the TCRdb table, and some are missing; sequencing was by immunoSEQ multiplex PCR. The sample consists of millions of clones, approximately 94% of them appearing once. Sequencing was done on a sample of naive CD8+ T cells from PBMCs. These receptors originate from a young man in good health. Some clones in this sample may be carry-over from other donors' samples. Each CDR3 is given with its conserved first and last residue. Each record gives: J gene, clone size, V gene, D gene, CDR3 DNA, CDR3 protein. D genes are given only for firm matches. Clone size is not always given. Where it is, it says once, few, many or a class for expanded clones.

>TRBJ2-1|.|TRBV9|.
TGTGCCAGCAGCCTCCATGGGGCCCAGGCCTACAATGAGCAGTTCTTC
CASSLHGAQAYNEQFF
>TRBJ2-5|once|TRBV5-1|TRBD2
TGCGCCAGCAGCTTACTGGGACTAGCGGGGACATCTGAGACCCAGTACTTC
CASSLLGLAGTSETQYF
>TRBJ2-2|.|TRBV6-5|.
TGTGCCAGCAGTTACCGGGGAAACACCGGGGAGCTGTTTTTT
CASSYRGNTGELFF
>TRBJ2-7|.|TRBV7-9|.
TGTGCCAGCAGCTTGTGGCGGTCCACCTACGAGCAGTACTTC
CASSLWRSTYEQYF
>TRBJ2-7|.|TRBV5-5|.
TGTGCCAGCAGCTTGTCCTGGGGACCGAACTACGAGCAGTACTTC
CASSLSWGPNYEQYF
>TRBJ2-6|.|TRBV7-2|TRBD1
TGTGCCAGCGGGACAGTATTTTCTGGGGCCAACGTCCTGACTTTC
CASGTVFSGANVLTF
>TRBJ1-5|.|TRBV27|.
TGTGCCAGCAGTCCACTCGGAGGGGGGGCCAACAATCAGCCCCAGCATTTT
CASSPLGGGANNQPQHF
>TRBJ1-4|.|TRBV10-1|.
TGCGCCAGCAGTGAAGGGGCCCCTGGGGAAAAACTGTTTTTT
CASSEGAPGEKLFF
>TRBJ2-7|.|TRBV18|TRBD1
TGTGCCAGCTCACCACGACAGGGAGACCACTACGAGCAGTACTTC
CASSPRQGDHYEQYF
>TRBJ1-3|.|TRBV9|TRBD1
TGTGCCAGCAGATCCGGGACAGGGGACGGTGGAAACACCATATATTTT
CASRSGTGDGGNTIYF
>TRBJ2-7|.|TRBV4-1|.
TGCGCCAGCAGCCAAGAGAGGACAGTGGGCTCCTACGAGCAGTACTTC
CASSQERTVGSYEQYF
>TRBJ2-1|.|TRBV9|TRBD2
TGTGCCAGCAGCGTTAGCGGGAGGGCCCCCAATGAGCAGTTCTTC
CASSVSGRAPNEQFF
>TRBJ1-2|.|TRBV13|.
TGTGCCAGCAGCTTAGAGGGCCCCACCTATGGCTACACCTTC
CASSLEGPTYGYTF
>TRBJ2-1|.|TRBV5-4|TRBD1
TGTGCCAGCAGCCAACCGAGGGCAGGGGGCATGAATGAGCAGTTCTTC
CASSQPRAGGMNEQFF
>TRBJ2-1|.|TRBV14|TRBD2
TGTGCCAGCAGCCAAGATTACCTAGCGGGACCCAGTGAGCAGTTCTTC
CASSQDYLAGPSEQFF
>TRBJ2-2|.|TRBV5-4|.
TGTGCCAGCAGCTCTAGGAACGGGGAGCTGTTTTTT
CASSSRNGELFF
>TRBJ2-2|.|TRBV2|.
TGTGCCAGCAGTGAAGGGGGCTCGAACACCGGGGAGCTGTTTTTT
CASSEGGSNTGELFF
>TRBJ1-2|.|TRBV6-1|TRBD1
TGTGCCAGCAGTGAAGGGGACAGGGCGTGGGGGGAGGGCTACACCTTC
CASSEGDRAWGEGYTF
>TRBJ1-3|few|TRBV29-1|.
TGCAGCGCCTCGGACAGCCTCATCTCTGGAAACACCATATATTTT
CSASDSLISGNTIYF
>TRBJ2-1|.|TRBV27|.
TGTGCCAGCAGTTTGGGGGTACCCGGTGAGCAGTTCTTC
CASSLGVPGEQFF
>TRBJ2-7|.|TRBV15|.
TGTGCCACCAGCAGAGAAGGGGAGTTCTCCTACGAGCAGTACTTC
CATSREGEFSYEQYF
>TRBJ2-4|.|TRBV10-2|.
TGCGCCAGTAGTGACAGAGGGGACCTAGCCAAAAACATTCAGTACTTC
CASSDRGDLAKNIQYF
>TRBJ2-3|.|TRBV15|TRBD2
TGTGCCACCAGCAGAGGACTAGCGGGGGTTGGAGTGGATACGCAGTATTTT
CATSRGLAGVGVDTQYF
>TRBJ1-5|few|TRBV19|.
TGTGCCAGCGGTCCCCGCAATCAGCCCCAGCATTTT
CASGPRNQPQHF
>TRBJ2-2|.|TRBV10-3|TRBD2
TGTGCCATCAGTGAACCTAGCGGGCCCGCGAACACCGGGGAGCTGTTTTTT
CAISEPSGPANTGELFF
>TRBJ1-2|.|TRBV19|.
TGTGCCAGTTGGGGGGCGGAGGGCGCCTCTCACTATGGCTACACCTTC
CASWGAEGASHYGYTF
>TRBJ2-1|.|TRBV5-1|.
TGCGCCAGCAGCTTGGGTAATGAGCAGTTCTTC
CASSLGNEQFF
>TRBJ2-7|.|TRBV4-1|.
TGCGCCAGCAGCCAGGCGATAAGAACAGGGACCGAGCAGTACTTC
CASSQAIRTGTEQYF
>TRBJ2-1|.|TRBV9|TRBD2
TGTGCCAGCAGCCCCCTAGCGGGAGGGGGCTCCTACAATGAGCAGTTCTTC
CASSPLAGGGSYNEQFF
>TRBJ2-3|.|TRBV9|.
TGTGCCAGCAGCGTAGCCGGGACGTCAAGCACAGATACGCAGTATTTT
CASSVAGTSSTDTQYF